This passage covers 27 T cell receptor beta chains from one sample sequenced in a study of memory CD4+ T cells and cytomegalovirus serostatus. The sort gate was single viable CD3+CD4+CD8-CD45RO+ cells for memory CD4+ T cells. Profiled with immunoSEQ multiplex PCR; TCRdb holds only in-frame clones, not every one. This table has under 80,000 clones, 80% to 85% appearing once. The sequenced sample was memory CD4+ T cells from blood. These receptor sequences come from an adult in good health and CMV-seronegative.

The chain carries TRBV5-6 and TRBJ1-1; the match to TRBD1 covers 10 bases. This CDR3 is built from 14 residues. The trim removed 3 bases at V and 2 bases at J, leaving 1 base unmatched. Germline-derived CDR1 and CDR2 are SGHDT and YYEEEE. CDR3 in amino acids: CASSWDRGNTEAFF. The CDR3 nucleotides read TGTGCCAGCAGCTGGGACAGGGGCAACACTGAAGCTTTCTTT. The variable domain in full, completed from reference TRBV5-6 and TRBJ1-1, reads DAGVTQSPTHLIKTRGQQVTLRCSPKSGHDTVSWYQQALGQGPQFIFQYYEEEERQRGNFPDRFSGHQFPNYSSELNVNALLLGDSALYLCASSWDRGNTEAFFGQGTRLTVV.

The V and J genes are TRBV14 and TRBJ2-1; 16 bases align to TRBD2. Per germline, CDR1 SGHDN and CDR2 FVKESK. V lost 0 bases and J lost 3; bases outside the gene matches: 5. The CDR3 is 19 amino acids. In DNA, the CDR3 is TGTGCCAGCAGCCAAGATGGGACTAGCGGGAGGGTTGGCTACAATGAGCAGTTCTTC. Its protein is CASSQDGTSGRVGYNEQFF.

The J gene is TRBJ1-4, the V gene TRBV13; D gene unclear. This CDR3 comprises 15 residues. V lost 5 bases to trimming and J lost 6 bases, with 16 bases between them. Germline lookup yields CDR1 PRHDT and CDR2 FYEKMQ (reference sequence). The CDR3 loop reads CASSLGSVGHEKLFF. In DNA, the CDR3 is TGTGCCAGCAGCCTCGGTTCCGTCGGGCATGAAAAACTGTTTTTT. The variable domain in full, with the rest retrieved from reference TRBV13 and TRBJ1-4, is AAGVIQSPRHLIKEKRETATLKCYPIPRHDTVYWYQQGPGQDPQFLISFYEKMQSDKGSIPDRFSAQQFSDYHSELNMSSLELGDSALYFCASSLGSVGHEKLFFGSGTQLSVL.

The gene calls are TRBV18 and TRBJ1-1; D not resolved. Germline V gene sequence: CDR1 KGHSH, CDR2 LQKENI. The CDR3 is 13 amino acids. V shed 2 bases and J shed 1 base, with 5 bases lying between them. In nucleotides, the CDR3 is TGTGCCAGCTCACCAGGACCGAACACTGAAGCTTTCTTT. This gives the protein CASSPGPNTEAFF. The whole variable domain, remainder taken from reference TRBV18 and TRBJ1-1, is NAGVMQNPRHLVRRRGQEARLRCSPMKGHSHVYWYRQLPEEGLKFMVYLQKENIIDESGMPKERFSAEFPKEGPSILRIQQVVRGDSAAYFCASSPGPNTEAFFGQGTRLTVV.

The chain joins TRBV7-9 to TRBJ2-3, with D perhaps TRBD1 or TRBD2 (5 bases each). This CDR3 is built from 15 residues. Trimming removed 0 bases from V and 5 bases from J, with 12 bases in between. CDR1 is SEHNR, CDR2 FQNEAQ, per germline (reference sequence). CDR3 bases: TGTGCCAGCAGCTTAGCGGGGGATCGCGGAGATACGCAGTATTTT. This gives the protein CASSLAGDRGDTQYF.

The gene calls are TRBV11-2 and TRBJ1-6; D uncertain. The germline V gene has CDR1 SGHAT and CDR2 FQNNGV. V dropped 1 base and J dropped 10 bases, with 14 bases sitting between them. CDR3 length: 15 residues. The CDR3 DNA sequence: TGTGCCAGCAGCTTAGGTCCGGGCTCCTACTCACCCCTCCACTTT. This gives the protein CASSLGPGSYSPLHF.

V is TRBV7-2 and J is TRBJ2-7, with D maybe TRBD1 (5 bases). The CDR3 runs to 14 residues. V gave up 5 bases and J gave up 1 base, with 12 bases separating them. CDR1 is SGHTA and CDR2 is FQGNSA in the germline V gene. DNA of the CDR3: TGTGCCAGCAGCCCCCCGGACACTTCCTACGAGCAGTACTTC. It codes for CASSPPDTSYEQYF.

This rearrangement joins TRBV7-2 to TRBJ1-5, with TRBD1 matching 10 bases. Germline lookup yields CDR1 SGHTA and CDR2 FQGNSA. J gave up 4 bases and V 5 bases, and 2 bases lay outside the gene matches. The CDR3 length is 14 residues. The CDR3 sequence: CASSLDRGNQPQHF. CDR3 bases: TGTGCCAGCAGCCTGGACAGGGGGAATCAGCCCCAGCATTTT.

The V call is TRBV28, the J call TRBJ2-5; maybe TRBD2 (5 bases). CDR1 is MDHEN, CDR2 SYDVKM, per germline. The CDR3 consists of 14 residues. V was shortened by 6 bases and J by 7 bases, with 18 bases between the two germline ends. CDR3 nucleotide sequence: TGTGCCAGCAGCTATCGGACTGGCGGTGCGACCCAGTACTTC. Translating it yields CASSYRTGGATQYF.

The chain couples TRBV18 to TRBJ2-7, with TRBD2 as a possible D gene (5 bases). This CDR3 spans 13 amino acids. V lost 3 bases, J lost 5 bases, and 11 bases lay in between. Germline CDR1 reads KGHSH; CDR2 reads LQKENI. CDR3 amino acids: CASSPTGNHEQYF. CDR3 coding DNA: TGTGCCAGCTCACCGACCGGGAACCACGAGCAGTACTTC.

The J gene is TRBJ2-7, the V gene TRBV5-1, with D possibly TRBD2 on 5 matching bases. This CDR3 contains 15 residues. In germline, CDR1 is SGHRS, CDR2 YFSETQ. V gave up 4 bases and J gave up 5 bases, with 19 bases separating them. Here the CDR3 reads CASSHLGPRGDEQYF. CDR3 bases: TGCGCCAGCAGCCATCTAGGACCTCGGGGTGACGAGCAGTACTTC.

The CDR3 sequence: CASSYSRTGAYEQYF. CDR3 nucleotide sequence: TGTGCCAGCAGTTACTCCCGGACAGGAGCTTACGAGCAGTACTTC. The chain carries TRBV6-5 and TRBJ2-7, with TRBD1 identical over 7 bases. This CDR3 has 15 amino acids. Trimming at V came to 0 bases and at J to 4 bases, leaving 6 bases not matched to a gene. CDR1 is MNHEY, CDR2 SVGAGI, per germline.

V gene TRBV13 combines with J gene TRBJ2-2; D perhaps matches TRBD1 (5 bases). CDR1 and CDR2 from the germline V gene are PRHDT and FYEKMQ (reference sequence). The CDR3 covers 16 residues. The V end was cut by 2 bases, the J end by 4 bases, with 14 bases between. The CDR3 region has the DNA TGTGCCAGCAGCTTAAGGACACCCATGGGCACCGGGGAGCTGTTTTTT. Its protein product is CASSLRTPMGTGELFF.

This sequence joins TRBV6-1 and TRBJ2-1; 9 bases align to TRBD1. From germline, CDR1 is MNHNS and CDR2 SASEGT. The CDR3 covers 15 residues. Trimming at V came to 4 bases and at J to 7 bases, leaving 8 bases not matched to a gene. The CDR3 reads CASSAKGQGWNEQFF. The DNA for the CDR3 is TGTGCCAGCAGTGCCAAAGGACAGGGGTGGAATGAGCAGTTCTTC.

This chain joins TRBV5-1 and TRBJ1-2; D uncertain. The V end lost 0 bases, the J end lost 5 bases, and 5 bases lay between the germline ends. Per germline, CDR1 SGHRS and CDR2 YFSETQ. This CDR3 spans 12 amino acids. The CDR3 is CASSLDQYGYTF. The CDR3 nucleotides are TGCGCCAGCAGCTTGGACCAATATGGCTACACCTTC.

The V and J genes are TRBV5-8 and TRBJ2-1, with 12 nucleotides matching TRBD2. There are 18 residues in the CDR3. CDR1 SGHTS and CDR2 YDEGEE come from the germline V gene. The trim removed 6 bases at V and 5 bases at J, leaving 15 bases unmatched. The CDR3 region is CASMPGLAGGKWDNEQFF. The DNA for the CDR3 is TGTGCCAGCATGCCGGGGCTAGCGGGGGGGAAGTGGGACAATGAGCAGTTCTTC.

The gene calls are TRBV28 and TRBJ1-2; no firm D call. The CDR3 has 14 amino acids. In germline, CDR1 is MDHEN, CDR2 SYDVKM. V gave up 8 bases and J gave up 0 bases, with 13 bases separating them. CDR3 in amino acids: CASHHTNSNYGYTF. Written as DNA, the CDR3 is TGTGCCAGCCACCATACGAACTCTAACTATGGCTACACCTTC.

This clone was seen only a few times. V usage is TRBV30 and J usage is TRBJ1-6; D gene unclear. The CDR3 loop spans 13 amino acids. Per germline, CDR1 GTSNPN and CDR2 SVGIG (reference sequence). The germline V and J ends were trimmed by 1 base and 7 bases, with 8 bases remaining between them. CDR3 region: CAWSASQNSPLHF. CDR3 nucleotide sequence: TGTGCCTGGAGTGCTAGTCAGAATTCACCCCTCCACTTT.

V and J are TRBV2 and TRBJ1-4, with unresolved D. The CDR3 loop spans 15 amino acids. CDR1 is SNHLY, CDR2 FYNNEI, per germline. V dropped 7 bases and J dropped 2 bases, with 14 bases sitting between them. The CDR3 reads CASTARRGTNEKLFF. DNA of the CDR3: TGTGCCAGCACTGCCCGCCGGGGTACTAATGAAAAACTGTTTTTT.

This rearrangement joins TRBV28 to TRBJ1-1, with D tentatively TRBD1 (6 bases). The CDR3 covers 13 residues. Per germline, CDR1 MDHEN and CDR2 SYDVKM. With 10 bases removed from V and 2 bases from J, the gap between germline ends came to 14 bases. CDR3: CATLGTPNTEAFF. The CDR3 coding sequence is TGTGCCACCCTTGGGACACCTAACACTGAAGCTTTCTTT.

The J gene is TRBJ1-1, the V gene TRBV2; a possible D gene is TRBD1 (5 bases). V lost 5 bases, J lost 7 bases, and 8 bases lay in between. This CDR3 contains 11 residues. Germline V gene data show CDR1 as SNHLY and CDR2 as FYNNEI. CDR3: CASSNQGEAFF. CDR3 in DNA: TGTGCCAGCAGTAACCAGGGTGAAGCTTTCTTT.

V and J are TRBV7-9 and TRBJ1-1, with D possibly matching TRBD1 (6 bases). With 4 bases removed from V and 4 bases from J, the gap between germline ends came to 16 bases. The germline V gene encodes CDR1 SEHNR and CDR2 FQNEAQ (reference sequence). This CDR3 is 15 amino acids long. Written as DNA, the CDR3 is TGTGCCAGCAGCTCCACTGAGACCAGGGGCACTGAAGCTTTCTTT. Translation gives CASSSTETRGTEAFF.

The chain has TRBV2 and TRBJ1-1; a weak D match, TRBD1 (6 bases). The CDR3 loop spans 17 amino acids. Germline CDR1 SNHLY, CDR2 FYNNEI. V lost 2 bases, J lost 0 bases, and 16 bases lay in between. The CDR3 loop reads CASSERGPMRLNTEAFF. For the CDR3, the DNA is TGTGCCAGCAGTGAACGGGGGCCCATGCGATTGAACACTGAAGCTTTCTTT. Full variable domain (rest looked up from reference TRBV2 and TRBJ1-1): EPEVTQTPSHQVTQMGQEVILRCVPISNHLYFYWYRQILGQKVEFLVSFYNNEISEKSEIFDDQFSVERPDGSNFTLKIRSTKLEDSAMYFCASSERGPMRLNTEAFFGQGTRLTVV.

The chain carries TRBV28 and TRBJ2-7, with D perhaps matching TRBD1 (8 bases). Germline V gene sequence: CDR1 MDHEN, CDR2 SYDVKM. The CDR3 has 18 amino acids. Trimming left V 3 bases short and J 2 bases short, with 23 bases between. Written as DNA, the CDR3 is TGTGCCAGCAGTTTCTTTTATGGGGGAGGGGACAGGCCCTACGAGCAGTACTTC. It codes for CASSFFYGGGDRPYEQYF.

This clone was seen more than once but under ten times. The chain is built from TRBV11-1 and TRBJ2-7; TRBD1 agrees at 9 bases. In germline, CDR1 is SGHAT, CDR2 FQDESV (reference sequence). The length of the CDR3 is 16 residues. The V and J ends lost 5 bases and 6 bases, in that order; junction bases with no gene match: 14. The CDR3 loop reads CASSKGKTGGRGEQYF. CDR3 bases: TGTGCCAGCAGCAAAGGAAAAACAGGGGGCAGAGGCGAGCAGTACTTC.

For the CDR3, the DNA is TGTGCCAGCAGTTCCCGGGCCAACTTCTTCGAGCAGTACTTC. Translation: CASSSRANFFEQYF. V usage is TRBV6-1 and J usage is TRBJ2-7, with D uncertain. CDR1 is MNHNS and CDR2 is SASEGT in the germline V gene. Between the trimmed V and J ends, which lost 5 bases and 6 bases, there was a span of 17 bases. The CDR3 contains 14 residues.

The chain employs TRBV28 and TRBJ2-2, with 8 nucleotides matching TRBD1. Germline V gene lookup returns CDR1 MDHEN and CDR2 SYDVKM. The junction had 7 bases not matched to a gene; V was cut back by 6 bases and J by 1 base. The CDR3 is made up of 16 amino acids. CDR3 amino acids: CASSSSGTGNTGELFF. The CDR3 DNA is TGTGCCAGCAGCTCCTCCGGGACAGGGAACACCGGGGAGCTGTTTTTT.